This passage covers 10 T cell receptor beta chains from one sample sequenced in a study of type 1 regulatory T cells. TCRdb reprocessed the reads via MiXCR and lists one record per CDR3 protein. The sample holds some 21,000 distinct CDR3 sequences; approximately 44% are singletons and the top ten take around 5%. These TCRs are of unknown antigen specificity. The sample comprised cultured T cells, either the whole culture or a sorted T cell fraction (not recorded which). These receptors were taken from a human donor in good health.

This chain uses TRBV5-1 with TRBJ2-7, with a tentative D call TRBD2 (6 bases). The CDR3 is 13 residues long. V lost 0 bases and J lost 6, with 10 bases in between. Per germline, CDR1 SGHRS and CDR2 YFSETQ. The CDR3 DNA reads as TGCGCCAGCAGCTTGGCGGGGAGGAGCGAGCAGTACTTC. This encodes CASSLAGRSEQYF.

The sample holds many counts of this clonotype. This chain connects TRBV18 to TRBJ1-3, with unresolved D. Germline assignment: CDR1 KGHSH and CDR2 LQKENI. The CDR3 has 15 residues. Between the trimmed V and J ends, which lost 8 bases and 4 bases, there was a span of 18 bases. The CDR3 loop reads CASTAIVREGNTIYF. The DNA for the CDR3 is TGTGCCAGCACAGCCATCGTCCGCGAGGGAAACACCATATATTTT. Supplemented by reference TRBV18 and TRBJ1-3, the full variable domain reads NAGVMQNPRHLVRRRGQEARLRCSPMKGHSHVYWYRQLPEEGLKFMVYLQKENIIDESGMPKERFSAEFPKEGPSILRIQQVVRGDSAAYFCASTAIVREGNTIYFGEGSWLTVV.

Remarks on this clonotype: A much more abundant neighbour one base away suggests this may be a read error. The gene calls are TRBV6-5 and TRBJ1-3, with D possibly TRBD1 on 5 matching bases. CDR3 size: 16 residues. The ends were cut back, 6 bases at V and 8 bases at J, with 23 bases in the middle. CDR1 is MNHEY and CDR2 is SVGAGI in the germline V gene. The CDR3 nucleotides read TGTGCCAGCAGACGCCTGAGGGGCATGGAAGCAGACACCATATATTTT. Translation gives CASRRLRGMEADTIYF.

This clonotype was recorded a few times. This chain joins TRBV5-4 and TRBJ2-5; 8 nucleotides agree with TRBD1. The ends lost 4 bases at V and 1 base at J; junction bases unmatched: 9. Germline V lookup: CDR1 SGHNT, CDR2 YYREEE (reference sequence). The CDR3 loop spans 16 amino acids. This CDR3 reads CASSPMTGDGQETQYF. CDR3 nucleotides: TGTGCCAGCAGCCCCATGACAGGGGATGGCCAAGAGACCCAGTACTTC.

This clonotype is labeled as medium-sized (0.01 to 0.1%). The rearrangement links TRBV19 to TRBJ2-7, with D possibly matching TRBD1 (6 bases). From germline, CDR1 is LNHDA and CDR2 SQIVND (reference sequence). This CDR3 is 16 amino acids long. V lost 6 bases and J lost 2, with 20 bases in between. The CDR3 DNA reads as TGTGCCAGTAGAACGCCGAGGGGTACAGGGACCTACGAGCAGTACTTC. It yields the protein CASRTPRGTGTYEQYF.

By share of the sample, this clonotype is medium-sized (0.01 to 0.1%). CDR3 bases: TGTGCCAGCAGCAGAGGGACAGGGTGGGAGGAGCAGTACTTC. Residues: CASSRGTGWEEQYF. J is TRBJ2-7 and V is TRBV11-3; 9 positions match TRBD1. CDR1 and CDR2 (germline): SGHNT, YENEEA. Trimming removed 5 bases from V and 7 bases from J; junction bases left unmatched: 9. This CDR3 has 14 amino acids.

The rearrangement joins TRBV6-5 to TRBJ1-5, with D perhaps TRBD1 (5 bases). Trimming removed 6 bases at V and 3 bases at J, with 15 bases between. The CDR3 consists of 15 residues. CDR1 MNHEY and CDR2 SVGAGI come from the germline V gene. The CDR3: CASRASGFSNQPQHF. CDR3 DNA sequence: TGTGCCAGCAGGGCATCAGGGTTCTCCAATCAGCCCCAGCATTTT.

The chain carries TRBV5-6 and TRBJ2-7; D uncertain. The germline CDR1 and CDR2 sequences are SGHDT and YYEEEE. The CDR3 is made up of 14 amino acids. The germline V and J ends were trimmed by 0 bases and 3 bases, with 10 bases remaining between them. The CDR3 DNA is TGTGCCAGCAGCTTGGTCCCCTCCAGCTACGAGCAGTACTTC. Protein product: CASSLVPSSYEQYF.

This clonotype was counted between two and nine times. V and J are TRBV5-1 and TRBJ1-6; TRBD1 matches 9 bases. Germline CDR1 is SGHRS and CDR2 is YFSETQ. V trimming: 2 bases; J trimming: 10 bases; junction bases outside the gene matches: 10. This CDR3 contains 16 residues. In DNA form, the CDR3 reads TGCGCCAGCAGCTTTATCACAGGGGGCTTCGGATCACCCCTCCACTTT. Protein product: CASSFITGGFGSPLHF.

The genes are TRBV27 and TRBJ2-1; 13 bases are shared with TRBD2. CDR1 is MNHEY and CDR2 is SMNVEV in the germline V gene (reference sequence). Unmatched junction bases numbered 3, after V lost 0 bases and J lost 7 bases. The CDR3 covers 16 residues. The CDR3 DNA follows: TGTGCCAGCAGTTTATCGAGGACTAGCGGGGGAAATGAGCAGTTCTTC. Protein product: CASSLSRTSGGNEQFF.